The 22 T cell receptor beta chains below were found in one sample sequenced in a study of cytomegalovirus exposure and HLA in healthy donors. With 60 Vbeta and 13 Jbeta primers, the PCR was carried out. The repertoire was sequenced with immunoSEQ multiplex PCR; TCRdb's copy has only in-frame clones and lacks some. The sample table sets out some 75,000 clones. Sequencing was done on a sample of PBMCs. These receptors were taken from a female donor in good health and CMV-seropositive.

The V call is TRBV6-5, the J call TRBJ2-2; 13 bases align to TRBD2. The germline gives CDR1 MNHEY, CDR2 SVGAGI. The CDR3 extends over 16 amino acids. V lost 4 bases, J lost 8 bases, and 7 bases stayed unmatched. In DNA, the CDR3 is TGTGCCAGCAGTTTGGGACTAGCGGGACTGACTGGGGAGCTGTTTTTT. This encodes CASSLGLAGLTGELFF.

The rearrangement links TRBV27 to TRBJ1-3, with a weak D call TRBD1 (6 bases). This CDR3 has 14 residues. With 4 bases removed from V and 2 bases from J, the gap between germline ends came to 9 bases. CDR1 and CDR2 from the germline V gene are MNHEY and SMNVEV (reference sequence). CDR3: CASSSTGTGNTIYF. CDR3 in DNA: TGTGCCAGCAGTTCAACAGGGACTGGAAACACCATATATTTT.

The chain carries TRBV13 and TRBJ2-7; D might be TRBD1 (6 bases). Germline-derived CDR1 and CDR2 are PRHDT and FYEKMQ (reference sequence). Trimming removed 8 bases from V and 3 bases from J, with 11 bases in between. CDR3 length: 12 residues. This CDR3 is CASAGASYEQYF. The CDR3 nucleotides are TGTGCCAGCGCAGGGGCGAGCTACGAGCAGTACTTC.

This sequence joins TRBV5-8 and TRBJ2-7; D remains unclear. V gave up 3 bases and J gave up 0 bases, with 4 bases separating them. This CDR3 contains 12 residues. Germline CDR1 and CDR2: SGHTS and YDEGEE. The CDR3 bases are TGTGCCAGCAGCTACAGCTCCTACGAGCAGTACTTC. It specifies CASSYSSYEQYF.

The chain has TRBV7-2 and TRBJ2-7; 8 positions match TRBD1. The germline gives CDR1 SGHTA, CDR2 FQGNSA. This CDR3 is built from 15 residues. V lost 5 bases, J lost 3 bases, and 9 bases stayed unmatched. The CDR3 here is CASSAGGQGYYEQYF. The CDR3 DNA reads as TGTGCCAGCAGCGCAGGTGGACAGGGATACTACGAGCAGTACTTC.

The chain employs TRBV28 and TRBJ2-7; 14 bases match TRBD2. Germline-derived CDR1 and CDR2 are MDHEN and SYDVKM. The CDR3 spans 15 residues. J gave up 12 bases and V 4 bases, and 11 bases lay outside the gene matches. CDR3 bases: TGTGCCAGCAGTTCCCCGGGGACTAGCGGGAGAGAGACGTACTTC. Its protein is CASSSPGTSGRETYF.

The DNA for the CDR3 is TGCGCCAGCAGCTTGGACGGGGTTAGTAATGAGCAGTTCTTC. It is translated as CASSLDGVSNEQFF. The chain employs TRBV5-1 and TRBJ2-1; possible D gene TRBD2, 5 bases. Trimming took off 0 bases at V and 7 bases at J, with 11 bases between the two ends. Per the germline V gene, CDR1 is SGHRS and CDR2 is YFSETQ. The CDR3 is made up of 14 amino acids.

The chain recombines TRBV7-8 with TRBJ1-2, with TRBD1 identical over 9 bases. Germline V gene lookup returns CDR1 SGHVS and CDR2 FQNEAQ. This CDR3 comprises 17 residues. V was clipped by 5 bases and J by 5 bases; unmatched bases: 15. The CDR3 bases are TGTGCCAGCAGCCAGCAATCGGGACAGGGTAGGGCTTATGGCTACACCTTC. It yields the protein CASSQQSGQGRAYGYTF.

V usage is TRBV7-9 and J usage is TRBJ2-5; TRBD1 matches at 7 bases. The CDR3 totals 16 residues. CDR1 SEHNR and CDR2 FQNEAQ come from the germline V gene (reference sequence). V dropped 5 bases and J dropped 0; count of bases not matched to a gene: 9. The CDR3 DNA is TGTGCCAGCAGCACGCAGGGGGTCGCGTACCAAGAGACCCAGTACTTC. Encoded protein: CASSTQGVAYQETQYF.

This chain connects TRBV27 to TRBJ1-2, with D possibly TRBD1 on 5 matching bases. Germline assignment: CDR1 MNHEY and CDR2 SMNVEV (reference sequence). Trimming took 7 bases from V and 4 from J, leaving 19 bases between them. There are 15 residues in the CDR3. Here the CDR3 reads CASTADRGSSYGYTF. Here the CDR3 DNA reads TGTGCCAGCACGGCCGACAGAGGTAGTAGCTATGGCTACACCTTC.

The CDR3 protein is CASSEGLAGVALSGANVLTF. In DNA form, the CDR3 reads TGCGCCAGCAGCGAAGGACTAGCGGGAGTGGCCCTCTCTGGGGCCAACGTCCTGACTTTC. The chain combines TRBV5-1 with TRBJ2-6, with 13 bases that match TRBD2. The germline V gene encodes CDR1 SGHRS and CDR2 YFSETQ. This CDR3 has 20 residues. V was clipped by 4 bases and J by 0 bases; unmatched bases: 10.

CDR3 sequence (DNA): TGTGCCAGCGGTTCGCGACTAGCAGCGGGGGAGCTGTTTTTT. Translation: CASGSRLAAGELFF. V gene TRBV6-6 combines with J gene TRBJ2-2; the match to TRBD2 covers 7 bases. Trimming cost V 8 bases and J 8 bases; bases outside gene matches: 11. The CDR3 totals 14 residues. Germline lookup yields CDR1 MNHNY and CDR2 SVGAGI (reference sequence).

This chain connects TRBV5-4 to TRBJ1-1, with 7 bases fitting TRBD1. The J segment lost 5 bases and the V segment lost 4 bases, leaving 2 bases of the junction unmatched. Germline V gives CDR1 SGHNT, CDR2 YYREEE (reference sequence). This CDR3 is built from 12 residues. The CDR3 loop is CASSQGETEAFF. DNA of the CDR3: TGTGCCAGCAGCCAGGGGGAGACTGAAGCTTTCTTT. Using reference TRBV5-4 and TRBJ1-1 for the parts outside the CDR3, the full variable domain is ETGVTQSPTHLIKTRGQQVTLRCSSQSGHNTVSWYQQALGQGPQFIFQYYREEENGRGNFPPRFSGLQFPNYSSELNVNALELDDSALYLCASSQGETEAFFGQGTRLTVV.

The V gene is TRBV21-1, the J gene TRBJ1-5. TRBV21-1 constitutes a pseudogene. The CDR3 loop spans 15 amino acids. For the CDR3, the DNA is TGTGCCAGCACCTCGGGCAGCCAGAGGGATCAGCCCCAGCATTTT. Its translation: CASTSGSQRDQPQHF.

The CDR3 is CASSRHGLPYEQYF. The DNA for the CDR3 is TGCGCCAGCAGCCGACACGGACTCCCCTACGAGCAGTACTTC. The rearrangement uses TRBV4-1 and TRBJ2-7, with D tentatively TRBD2 (5 bases). This CDR3 is 14 amino acids long. V was clipped by 4 bases and J by 2 bases, with 12 bases between them. CDR1 is MGHRA, CDR2 YSYEKL, per germline.

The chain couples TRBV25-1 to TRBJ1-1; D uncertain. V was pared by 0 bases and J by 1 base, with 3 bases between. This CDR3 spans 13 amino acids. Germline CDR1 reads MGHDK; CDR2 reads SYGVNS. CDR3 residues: CASSEYKNTEAFF. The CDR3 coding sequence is TGTGCCAGCAGTGAATATAAGAACACTGAAGCTTTCTTT.

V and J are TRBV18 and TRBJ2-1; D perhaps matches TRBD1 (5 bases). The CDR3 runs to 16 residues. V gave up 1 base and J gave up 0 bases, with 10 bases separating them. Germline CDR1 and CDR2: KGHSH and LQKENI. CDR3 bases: TGTGCCAGCTCACCACGACAGCCCGGCTCCTACAATGAGCAGTTCTTC. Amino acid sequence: CASSPRQPGSYNEQFF.

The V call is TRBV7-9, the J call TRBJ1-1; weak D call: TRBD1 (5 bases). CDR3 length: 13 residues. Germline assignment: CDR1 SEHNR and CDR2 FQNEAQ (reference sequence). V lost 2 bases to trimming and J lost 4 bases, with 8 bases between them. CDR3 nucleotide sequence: TGTGCCAGCAGCTTACAGGGACTCACTGAAGCTTTCTTT. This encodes CASSLQGLTEAFF.

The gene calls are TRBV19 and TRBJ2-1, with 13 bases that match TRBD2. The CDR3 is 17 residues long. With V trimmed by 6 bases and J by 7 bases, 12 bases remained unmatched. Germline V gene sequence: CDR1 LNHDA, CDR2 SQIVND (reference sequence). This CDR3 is CASRSELAGGVRNEQFF. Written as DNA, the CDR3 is TGTGCCAGTAGGAGCGAACTAGCGGGAGGGGTGCGGAATGAGCAGTTCTTC.

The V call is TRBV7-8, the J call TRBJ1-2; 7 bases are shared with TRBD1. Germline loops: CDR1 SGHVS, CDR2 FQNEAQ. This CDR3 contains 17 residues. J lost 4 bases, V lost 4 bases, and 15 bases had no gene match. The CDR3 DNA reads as TGTGCCAGCAGCTCAATTGCCAGGGACAGACAGAGCTATGGCTACACCTTC. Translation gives CASSSIARDRQSYGYTF.

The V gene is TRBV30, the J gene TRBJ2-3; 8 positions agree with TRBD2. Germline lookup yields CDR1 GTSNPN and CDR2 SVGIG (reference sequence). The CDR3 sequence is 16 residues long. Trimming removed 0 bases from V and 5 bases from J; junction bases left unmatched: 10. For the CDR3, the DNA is TGTGCCTGGAGTGTACCAAGCGGGGGCGCGGGAGATACGCAGTATTTT. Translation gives CAWSVPSGGAGDTQYF.

DNA of the CDR3: TGTGCCAGCAGCCCTACTAGGGAGTATGGCTACACCTTC. This encodes CASSPTREYGYTF. The rearrangement links TRBV5-4 to TRBJ1-2; D not certain. The CDR3 has 13 residues. Germline V gives CDR1 SGHNT, CDR2 YYREEE (reference sequence). Deletions cut 4 bases from V and 5 bases from J, with 12 bases between.